This T cell receptor (beta chain) came from a study of cytomegalovirus exposure and HLA in healthy donors. PCR employed 60 Vbeta and 13 Jbeta primers. The assay was immunoSEQ multiplex PCR, and TCRdb's table has in-frame clones only and misses some. The data hold roughly 170,000 clones, with approximately 78% observed a single time. V shed 4 bases, J shed 3 bases, and the junction held 11 bases outside the gene matches. Looked up from germline, CDR1 is SGHVS and CDR2 is FNYEAQ. The CDR3 extends over 17 amino acids. Study results and limitations: Donors belonging to an Asian-associated ancestry cluster reportedly showed fewer N-insertions in productive TCRs than the roughly 700-donor mean, according to what a later analysis found. Data from an earlier analysis indicated that most TCR beta V segments were productive either about 87% or about 30% of the time.

As to this clone: Its antigen remains unidentified.

The chain combines TRBV7-6 with TRBJ2-2; 7 bases agree with TRBD1. The material sequenced was PBMCs. The sequence came from a woman aged 18-29 years in good health and CMV-seronegative. The CDR3 reads CASSSATGLTYTGELFF. The CDR3 nucleotides are TGTGCCAGCAGCTCGGCGACAGGGTTGACTTACACCGGGGAGCTGTTTTTT.